This passage covers 11 T cell receptor beta chains from one sample sequenced in a study of CD8 T cells in Susac syndrome. Random-hexamer reverse transcription was applied to roughly 0.45 to 1 ug RNA. TCRdb reanalysed the immunoSEQ multiplex PCR reads using MiXCR and keeps one entry per CDR3 protein. The table shows 150,000 to 200,000 distinct CDR3 sequences, with about 94% occurring only once. What was sequenced was CD4+ T cells from PBMCs. All receptors come from a human donor in good health.

The chain links TRBV3-1 to TRBJ2-3; D is uncertain. Trimming shortened V by 2 bases and J by 4 bases, and 7 bases separated the two germline ends. CDR3 length: 13 amino acids. From germline, CDR1 is LGHDT and CDR2 YNNKEL (reference sequence). For the CDR3, the DNA is TGTGCCAGCAGCCAACTAGGGTCAGATACGCAGTATTTT. It codes for CASSQLGSDTQYF.

The genes are TRBV5-4 and TRBJ2-5; possibly TRBD2 for D (6 bases). Germline values: CDR1 SGHNT, CDR2 YYREEE (reference sequence). Trimming took off 4 bases at V and 0 bases at J, with 10 bases between the two ends. The CDR3 has 14 amino acids. The CDR3 bases are TGTGCCAGCAGCACCCGGGACTACCAAGAGACCCAGTACTTC. Its protein is CASSTRDYQETQYF.

The genes are TRBV20-1 and TRBJ2-5; D gene uncertain. Germline CDR1 reads DFQATT; CDR2 reads SNEGSKA (reference sequence). V was shortened by 2 bases and J by 3 bases, with 1 base between the two germline ends. This CDR3 contains 10 residues. CDR3 sequence reads: CSARKETQYF. The CDR3 DNA is TGCAGTGCTAGAAAAGAGACCCAGTACTTC.

This chain uses TRBV4-3 with TRBJ2-6, with D maybe TRBD1 (6 bases). Germline V gives CDR1 LGHNA, CDR2 YSLEER. V was clipped by 1 base and J by 0 bases, with 13 bases between them. This CDR3 is 18 amino acids long. The CDR3 loop reads CASSQVWVGASGANVLTF. DNA for the CDR3: TGCGCCAGCAGCCAAGTCTGGGTGGGGGCCTCTGGGGCCAACGTCCTGACTTTC.

The CDR3 loop is CASSHTGDRGTYEQYF. In DNA, the CDR3 is TGTGCCAGCAGTCACACCGGGGACAGGGGCACCTACGAGCAGTACTTC. The chain has TRBV6-6 and TRBJ2-7; the match to TRBD1 covers 10 bases. Germline V gene data show CDR1 as MNHNY and CDR2 as SVGAGI (reference sequence). This CDR3 has 16 residues. With V trimmed by 5 bases and J by 2 bases, 9 bases remained unmatched.

The V and J genes are TRBV7-3 and TRBJ2-3; TRBD1 agrees at 8 bases. Germline V gene sequence: CDR1 SGHTA, CDR2 FQGTGA. CDR3 length: 15 residues. V lost 4 bases, J lost 2 bases, and 5 bases stayed unmatched. This CDR3 is CASSSKTGDTDTQYF. The CDR3 coding sequence is TGTGCCAGCAGCTCCAAGACAGGGGACACAGATACGCAGTATTTT. Looking up the rest from reference TRBV7-3 and TRBJ2-3 gives the full variable domain: GAGVSQTPSNKVTEKGKYVELRCDPISGHTALYWYRQSLGQGPEFLIYFQGTGAADDSGLPNDRFFAVRPEGSVSTLKIQRTERGDSAVYLCASSSKTGDTDTQYFGPGTRLTVL.

In its sample, this clonotype was seen a few times. The DNA for the CDR3 is TGTGCCAGCAGCGTGGGACAGGGGACCGGGGAGCTGTTTTTT. Its protein is CASSVGQGTGELFF. The chain combines TRBV9 with TRBJ2-2; 10 bases fit TRBD1. V trimming: 2 bases; J trimming: 5 bases; junction bases outside the gene matches: 0. This CDR3 spans 14 amino acids. The germline V gene has CDR1 SGDLS and CDR2 YYNGEE. Drawing the rest from reference TRBV9 and TRBJ2-2, the complete variable domain is DSGVTQTPKHLITATGQRVTLRCSPRSGDLSVYWYQQSLDQGLQFLIQYYNGEERAKGNILERFSAQQFPDLHSELNLSSLELGDSALYFCASSVGQGTGELFFGEGSRLTVL.

The rearrangement links TRBV6-2 or TRBV6-3 to TRBJ2-7; the D gene could be TRBD1 or TRBD2 (5 bases each). The CDR3 contains 15 residues. The germline CDR1 and CDR2 sequences are MNHEY and SVGEGT. The V end was cut by 0 bases, the J end by 7 bases, with 16 bases between. This CDR3 is CASSYSGPLPGEQYF. Here the CDR3 DNA reads TGTGCCAGCAGTTACTCGGGGCCCCTTCCGGGGGAGCAGTACTTC.

This chain joins TRBV20-1 and TRBJ2-7; perhaps TRBD2 as D (5 bases). The V gene lost 3 bases and the J gene lost 5 bases, with 5 bases spanning the gap. Germline loops: CDR1 DFQATT, CDR2 SNEGSKA (reference sequence). The CDR3 has 10 residues. CDR3 residues: CSARRDEQYF. The CDR3, as DNA: TGCAGTGCTAGGAGGGACGAGCAGTACTTC.

This clonotype was seen a single time. J is TRBJ1-1 and V is TRBV3-1; 8 nucleotides line up with TRBD1. The CDR3 is 14 residues long. CDR1 LGHDT and CDR2 YNNKEL come from the germline V gene (reference sequence). After removal of 6 bases from V and 4 bases from J, the junction contained 7 bases not matched to a gene. The CDR3 here is CASRPPGTGTEAFF. In nucleotides, the CDR3 is TGTGCCAGCAGGCCTCCGGGGACAGGCACTGAAGCTTTCTTT.

The J gene is TRBJ2-7, the V gene TRBV10-3, with D tentatively TRBD1 or TRBD2 (5 bases each). V gave up 5 bases and J gave up 0 bases, with 14 bases separating them. This CDR3 spans 15 amino acids. Germline CDR1 and CDR2: ENHRY and SYGVKD. CDR3 sequence reads: CAISMGTESSYEQYF. CDR3 nucleotides: TGTGCCATCAGTATGGGGACGGAAAGCTCCTACGAGCAGTACTTC.